The next 18 T cell receptor beta chains were all read from a single sample in a study of CD4+ T cells in melanoma. The table came from immunoSEQ multiplex PCR; TCRdb's copy has only in-frame clones and leaves some out. The table includes approximately 7,400 clones, about 52% detected once. The sample consisted of cells from a culture (not recorded whether cultured in vitro). The receptor set was obtained from a human donor with melanoma.

The sample holds a few counts of this clone. The chain links TRBV7-7 to TRBJ2-6, with D tentatively TRBD1 (5 bases). The CDR3 has 17 residues. Trimming cost V 5 bases and J 4 bases, with 18 bases left between them. Germline assignment: CDR1 SSHAT and CDR2 FNYEAQ (reference sequence). The chain's CDR3 is CASSPRYRLGGANVLTF. The CDR3 DNA sequence: TGTGCCAGCAGCCCCCGTTACAGGCTCGGGGGGGCCAACGTCCTGACTTTC.

The rearrangement joins TRBV2 to TRBJ1-1; 7 bases match TRBD1. The ends lost 6 bases at V and 3 bases at J; junction bases unmatched: 13. The length of the CDR3 is 16 residues. Germline CDR1 and CDR2: SNHLY and FYNNEI. CDR3 sequence reads: CASRYAQTGRDTEAFF. The DNA for the CDR3 is TGTGCCAGCAGGTATGCCCAGACAGGGAGGGACACTGAAGCTTTCTTT. Full variable domain (remainder filled in from reference TRBV2 and TRBJ1-1): EPEVTQTPSHQVTQMGQEVILRCVPISNHLYFYWYRQILGQKVEFLVSFYNNEISEKSEIFDDQFSVERPDGSNFTLKIRSTKLEDSAMYFCASRYAQTGRDTEAFFGQGTRLTVV.

The J gene is TRBJ1-2, the V gene TRBV30; TRBD1 aligns across 7 bases. V shed 1 base, J shed 3 bases, and the junction held 5 bases outside the gene matches. The germline CDR1 and CDR2 sequences are GTSNPN and SVGIG (reference sequence). The CDR3 consists of 14 residues. CDR3 amino acids: CAWSARQGYYGYTF. The CDR3 DNA follows: TGTGCCTGGAGTGCTCGACAGGGATACTATGGCTACACCTTC.

This clone turned up a few times. The chain couples TRBV5-1 to TRBJ1-5; no clear D gene. V lost 0 bases to trimming and J lost 7 bases, with 8 bases between them. Looked up from germline, CDR1 is SGHRS and CDR2 is YFSETQ. This CDR3 contains 13 residues. The CDR3 loop reads CASSLGVDQPQHF. The DNA for the CDR3 is TGCGCCAGCAGCTTGGGGGTGGACCAGCCCCAGCATTTT. The variable domain in full, with the rest retrieved from reference TRBV5-1 and TRBJ1-5, is KAGVTQTPRYLIKTRGQQVTLSCSPISGHRSVSWYQQTPGQGLQFLFEYFSETQRNKGNFPGRFSGRQFSNSRSEMNVSTLELGDSALYLCASSLGVDQPQHFGDGTRLSIL.

The V call is TRBV30, the J call TRBJ1-5; no clear D gene. V was pared by 1 base and J by 3 bases, with 16 bases between. Germline V gene lookup returns CDR1 GTSNPN and CDR2 SVGIG (reference sequence). The CDR3 has 16 amino acids. The CDR3 region is CAWSGRTGDFNQPQHF. The CDR3 DNA sequence: TGTGCCTGGAGTGGGAGGACCGGGGATTTCAATCAGCCCCAGCATTTT.

The J gene is TRBJ1-1, the V gene TRBV2, with D maybe TRBD1 (5 bases). Trimming left V 6 bases short and J 1 base short, with 15 bases between. The CDR3 is 15 residues long. Germline V lookup: CDR1 SNHLY, CDR2 FYNNEI. The CDR3 region has the DNA TGTGCCAGCAGAATCTTGGGGGATTGGAACACTGAAGCTTTCTTT. Its translation: CASRILGDWNTEAFF.

This clone was found once. This rearrangement joins TRBV5-6 to TRBJ2-7; D gene unclear. CDR1 is SGHDT and CDR2 is YYEEEE in the germline V gene. V was cut by 4 bases and J by 3 bases, with 5 bases left in between. The length of the CDR3 is 11 residues. CDR3 bases: TGTGCCAGCAGCGGGCGCTACGAGCAGTACTTC. Encoded protein: CASSGRYEQYF.

This clone was observed a few times. CDR3 sequence reads: CASSLGVGTGYEQYF. The CDR3 DNA is TGTGCCAGCAGCTTAGGTGTTGGGACGGGTTACGAGCAGTACTTC. V and J are TRBV7-8 and TRBJ2-7; D assignment may be TRBD1 or TRBD2 (5 bases each). Germline V gene sequence: CDR1 SGHVS, CDR2 FQNEAQ. Trimming removed 1 base at V and 4 bases at J, with 14 bases between. This CDR3 has 15 residues.

This clone was picked up a small number of times. At one end, the junction sequence differs from germline, possibly due to a read error. The rearrangement links TRBV9 to TRBJ1-2; no firm D call. The CDR3 runs to 11 residues. Germline V gives CDR1 SGDLS, CDR2 YYNGEE. CDR3 in amino acids: CASSVGGALAF. In nucleotides, the CDR3 is TGTGCCAGCAGCGTAGGGGGAGCATTAGCCTTC. The full variable domain, in which reference TRBV9 and TRBJ1-2 provide the parts outside the CDR3, is DSGVTQTPKHLITATGQRVTLRCSPRSGDLSVYWYQQSLDQGLQFLIQYYNGEERAKGNILERFSAQQFPDLHSELNLSSLELGDSALYFCASSVGGALAFGSGTRLTVV.

This clone is labeled as medium-sized. The rearrangement uses TRBV10-1 and TRBJ2-5; D is unresolved. The CDR3 has 16 amino acids. The germline gives CDR1 WNHNN, CDR2 SYGVQD (reference sequence). V was pared by 1 base and J by 0 bases, with 12 bases between. The CDR3, as DNA: TGCGCCAGCAGTGAGTTTACTAACAGTTACCAAGAGACCCAGTACTTC. It yields the protein CASSEFTNSYQETQYF.

The V call is TRBV6-5, the J call TRBJ2-7; 11 positions match TRBD2. CDR1 is MNHEY, CDR2 SVGAGI, per germline. The CDR3 loop spans 15 amino acids. The junction had 10 bases not matched to a gene; V was cut back by 8 bases and J by 4 bases. CDR3 sequence (DNA): TGTGCCAGCCGTCTCATAGCGGGGGGGCCATACGAGCAGTACTTC. Translation gives CASRLIAGGPYEQYF.

V usage is TRBV5-1 and J usage is TRBJ2-2; tentative D call: TRBD2 (6 bases). The CDR3 contains 15 residues. Germline V gives CDR1 SGHRS, CDR2 YFSETQ. Trimming took 1 base from V and 0 from J, leaving 7 bases between them. The chain's CDR3 is CASSLSGANTGELFF. As DNA, the CDR3 is TGCGCCAGCAGCTTGTCGGGGGCGAACACCGGGGAGCTGTTTTTT.

The V and J genes are TRBV4-1 and TRBJ1-1, with D possibly TRBD1 on 5 matching bases. Trimming cost V 0 bases and J 4 bases, with 9 bases left between them. Germline CDR1 reads MGHRA; CDR2 reads YSYEKL. This CDR3 is built from 14 residues. The CDR3 DNA reads as TGCGCCAGCAGCCAAGACAGGGTCTTCACTGAAGCTTTCTTT. Translating gives CASSQDRVFTEAFF.

This clone has a single count. The V gene is TRBV5-6, the J gene TRBJ1-2; D is unclear. Trimming cost V 5 bases and J 6 bases, with 14 bases left between them. The germline CDR1 and CDR2 sequences are SGHDT and YYEEEE. The CDR3 contains 13 residues. The CDR3 spells CASRRARTDGYTF. Written as DNA, the CDR3 is TGTGCCAGCAGAAGGGCGCGGACCGATGGCTACACCTTC.

This clone showed up just a few times. The rearrangement uses TRBV14 and TRBJ1-4; no definite D call. Germline V gene sequence: CDR1 SGHDN, CDR2 FVKESK. The V and J ends lost 1 base and 8 bases respectively, with 11 bases between them. The CDR3 has 14 residues. CDR3 nucleotides: TGTGCCAGCAGCCAAGCCCGAGGGCGGGAAAAACTGTTTTTT. Translation: CASSQARGREKLFF.

The V and J genes are TRBV7-8 and TRBJ1-5; D perhaps matches TRBD1 (5 bases). The ends were cut back, 3 bases at V and 4 bases at J, with 10 bases in the middle. CDR3 length equals 14 residues. The germline gives CDR1 SGHVS, CDR2 FQNEAQ. The CDR3, as DNA: TGTGCCAGCAGCTTTTCAGGGATGAATCAGCCCCAGCATTTT. Its protein product is CASSFSGMNQPQHF.

This clone was observed a single time. The rearrangement uses TRBV28 and TRBJ2-5, with 12 positions matching TRBD2. The CDR3 runs 17 residues. With 6 bases clipped from V and 5 bases from J, the junction kept 13 bases outside the gene matches. Germline CDR1 and CDR2: MDHEN and SYDVKM. The CDR3 coding sequence is TGTGCCAGCAGCAATTTTCCTAGCGGGGGGGCCGCGGAGACCCAGTACTTC. Translation: CASSNFPSGGAAETQYF.

The V gene is TRBV5-1, the J gene TRBJ2-5; TRBD2 matches 11 bases. The CDR3 is 16 residues long. With V trimmed by 1 base and J by 2 bases, 4 bases remained unmatched. The germline CDR1 and CDR2 sequences are SGHRS and YFSETQ. The DNA of the CDR3 is TGCGCCAGCAGCTTGAGGCCTAGCGGGGGGCAAGAGACCCAGTACTTC. Translated: CASSLRPSGGQETQYF.